These 16 T cell receptor beta chains were all obtained from the same sample, sequenced in a study of T-cell memory formation after mild COVID-19. TCRdb itself ran the 5' RACE reads through MiXCR, one entry per CDR3 protein. The repertoire holds 90,000 to 130,000 distinct CDR3 sequences, with roughly a sixth as singletons. The sample was PBMCs or a T cell subset sorted from them (not recorded which). The receptors stem from a man in his late teens or twenties who had mild COVID-19 (a few samples of this study predate the infection). Cell type and time point are not known.

The chain combines TRBV6-5 with TRBJ1-4; D possibly corresponds to TRBD1 (6 bases). V was clipped by 6 bases and J by 5 bases, with 16 bases between them. In germline, CDR1 is MNHEY, CDR2 SVGAGI. This CDR3 region has 15 residues. The chain's CDR3 is CASSRQADQNEKLFF. DNA for the CDR3: TGTGCCAGCAGCAGACAGGCGGACCAAAATGAAAAACTGTTTTTT.

This clonotype appeared a few times. This chain joins TRBV2 and TRBJ1-2, with D possibly being TRBD1 (5 bases). The CDR3 length is 14 residues. V lost 5 bases to trimming and J lost 8 bases, with 18 bases between them. From germline, CDR1 is SNHLY and CDR2 FYNNEI. The CDR3 reads CASSPLRGGGGYTF. The CDR3 coding sequence is TGTGCCAGCAGTCCCCTACGTGGGGGAGGAGGCTACACCTTC.

The chain employs TRBV4-2 and TRBJ2-5; D not certain. Germline values: CDR1 LGHNA, CDR2 YNFKEQ. This CDR3 is built from 15 residues. The V end lost 4 bases, the J end lost 4 bases, and 16 bases lay between the germline ends. In DNA form, the CDR3 reads TGTGCCAGCAGCCCCTCGATGGGGTCTACAGAGACCCAGTACTTC. Protein sequence: CASSPSMGSTETQYF.

CDR3 amino acids: CASSWGLAANQPQHF. CDR3 DNA sequence: TGTGCCAGCAGTTGGGGTTTAGCCGCGAATCAGCCCCAGCATTTT. The J gene is TRBJ1-5, the V gene TRBV12-3 or TRBV12-4; D remains unclear. V was clipped by 4 bases and J by 4 bases, with 14 bases between them. The CDR3 has 15 residues.

This clonotype has a handful of counts. This chain uses TRBV6-6 with TRBJ2-2, with D unclear. The CDR3 runs to 13 residues. The germline gives CDR1 MNHNY, CDR2 SVGAGI (reference sequence). The V gene lost 3 bases and the J gene lost 6 bases, with 8 bases spanning the gap. CDR3 DNA: TGTGCCAGCAGTTATCTTACAGCCGGGGAGCTGTTTTTT. Translating gives CASSYLTAGELFF.

This clonotype was found a few times. The chain joins TRBV11-2 to TRBJ2-3; D is perhaps TRBD2 (5 bases). Germline V gene sequence: CDR1 SGHAT, CDR2 FQNNGV. Trimming stripped 2 bases from V and 0 bases from J, with 24 bases between. The CDR3 contains 20 residues. CDR3 region: CASSLKRAGPQAPSTDTQYF. The CDR3, as DNA: TGTGCCAGCAGCTTAAAGAGGGCCGGCCCCCAAGCCCCAAGCACAGATACGCAGTATTTT.

This clonotype was found a few times. This chain joins TRBV4-3 and TRBJ2-7, with a possible D match to TRBD2 (5 bases). The ends were cut back, 4 bases at V and 0 bases at J, with 13 bases in the middle. This CDR3 is 15 amino acids long. Germline lookup yields CDR1 LGHNA and CDR2 YSLEER. The chain's CDR3 is CASSRKIGGSYEQYF. In DNA, the CDR3 is TGCGCCAGCAGCCGGAAGATTGGAGGCTCCTACGAGCAGTACTTC.

This chain links TRBV7-2 with TRBJ1-6; D is unclear. Trimming took off 2 bases at V and 8 bases at J, with 7 bases between the two ends. CDR1 SGHTA and CDR2 FQGNSA come from the germline V gene. The CDR3 consists of 13 residues. CDR3 nucleotide sequence: TGTGCCAGCAGCTTATGGGGTCATTCACCCCTCCACTTT. Translating gives CASSLWGHSPLHF.

Many counts were recorded for this clonotype. The chain is built from TRBV5-1 and TRBJ2-5, with 9 bases matching TRBD2. V lost 7 bases and J lost 5; bases outside the gene matches: 6. CDR1 and CDR2 (germline): SGHRS, YFSETQ. The CDR3 contains 13 residues. This chain's CDR3 is CASCASGGETQYF. CDR3 nucleotide sequence: TGCGCCAGCTGCGCCAGCGGGGGGGAGACCCAGTACTTC.

The chain carries TRBV7-3 and TRBJ2-1, with D possibly matching TRBD2 (6 bases). Trimming cost V 5 bases and J 5 bases, with 19 bases left between them. Germline lookup yields CDR1 SGHTA and CDR2 FQGTGA. The length of the CDR3 is 16 residues. In DNA form, the CDR3 reads TGTGCCAGCAGCAAGGGCCGGTGGGCTAGCGACAATGAGCAGTTCTTC. This sequence encodes CASSKGRWASDNEQFF. The entire variable domain, with the rest obtained from reference TRBV7-3 and TRBJ2-1, is as follows: GAGVSQTPSNKVTEKGKYVELRCDPISGHTALYWYRQSLGQGPEFLIYFQGTGAADDSGLPNDRFFAVRPEGSVSTLKIQRTERGDSAVYLCASSKGRWASDNEQFFGPGTRLTVL.

V gene TRBV18 combines with J gene TRBJ2-1, with D hard to call. V shed 3 bases and J shed 6 bases, with 9 bases lying between them. This CDR3 spans 13 amino acids. Germline values: CDR1 KGHSH, CDR2 LQKENI. The CDR3 protein is CASSPRATNEQFF. The CDR3 region has the DNA TGTGCCAGCTCACCTCGGGCGACCAATGAGCAGTTCTTC.

The chain has TRBV29-1 and TRBJ2-7, with D tentatively TRBD2 (5 bases). This CDR3 is 13 amino acids long. Trimming pared 4 bases from V and 2 bases from J, leaving 12 bases between. CDR1 SQVTM and CDR2 ANQGSEA come from the germline V gene. This chain's CDR3 is CSVVGSGTYEQYF. The CDR3 DNA reads as TGCAGCGTTGTAGGTTCGGGGACCTACGAGCAGTACTTC.

The V call is TRBV2, the J call TRBJ2-7; a possible D gene is TRBD1 (5 bases). Trimming shortened V by 6 bases and J by 1 base, and 10 bases separated the two germline ends. This CDR3 has 13 residues. Per germline, CDR1 SNHLY and CDR2 FYNNEI. CDR3 sequence: CASRVDSSYEQYF. CDR3 in DNA: TGTGCCAGCAGGGTAGACAGTTCCTACGAGCAGTACTTC.

This chain links TRBV19 with TRBJ2-3; TRBD1 or TRBD2 may be the D gene (6 bases each). V lost 2 bases and J 0 bases, leaving 9 bases between the germline ends. This CDR3 has 15 amino acids. Germline V lookup: CDR1 LNHDA, CDR2 SQIVND (reference sequence). CDR3 DNA: TGTGCCAGTAGTATAAGGAGGGGGAGCACAGATACGCAGTATTTT. It codes for CASSIRRGSTDTQYF.

The genes are TRBV6-2 or TRBV6-3 and TRBJ2-7, with D perhaps TRBD1 or TRBD2 (5 bases each). V lost 2 bases and J lost 6, with 11 bases in between. The CDR3 consists of 13 residues. Germline-derived CDR1 and CDR2 are MNHEY and SVGEGT. The CDR3 nucleotides are TGTGCCAGCAGTTACGTGGGGACCCGCGAGCAGTACGTC. Its protein product is CASSYVGTREQYV.

This clonotype was recorded a few times. V is TRBV7-9 and J is TRBJ2-5; D uncertain. Per the germline V gene, CDR1 is SEHNR and CDR2 is FQNEAQ (reference sequence). Trimming shortened V by 6 bases and J by 4 bases, and 15 bases separated the two germline ends. There are 14 residues in the CDR3. The CDR3 region has the DNA TGTGCCAGCAGGCCATTGGCCGGCGGAGAGACCCAGTACTTC. This codes for CASRPLAGGETQYF.